This passage covers 28 T cell receptor beta chains from one sample sequenced in a study of T cell responses to AZD1222 COVID-19 vaccine. Only in-frame clones appear in the TCRdb table, and some are missing; sequencing was by immunoSEQ multiplex PCR. The top ten hold 1.5% to 2% of the sample, which has 200,000 to 250,000 clones, approximately 94% seen once. The sample was peripheral blood, taken 28 days after the second dose of the MenACWY control vaccine. These receptor sequences come from an adult who received the MenACWY meningococcal vaccine as a control.

The genes are TRBV6-5 and TRBJ1-1; D is ambiguous. Germline V gene data show CDR1 as MNHEY and CDR2 as SVGAGI. Trimming left V 11 bases short and J 7 bases short, with 14 bases between. The CDR3 is 11 amino acids. The chain's CDR3 is CAAWLADEAFF. DNA for the CDR3: TGTGCCGCCTGGTTGGCGGATGAAGCTTTCTTT.

This chain joins TRBV4-2 and TRBJ2-5; D ambiguous. CDR3 size: 17 residues. CDR1 LGHNA and CDR2 YNFKEQ come from the germline V gene. V shed 1 base and J shed 0 bases, with 15 bases lying between them. The CDR3 coding sequence is TGTGCCAGCAGCCAAGTTCCACGCAGGAACTACCAAGAGACCCAGTACTTC. Translation gives CASSQVPRRNYQETQYF.

CDR3 residues: CATSRASTDTQYF. The CDR3 DNA reads as TGTGCCACCAGCAGAGCCAGCACAGATACGCAGTATTTT. This chain connects TRBV15 to TRBJ2-3; the D is unclear. The germline CDR1 and CDR2 sequences are LNHNV and YYDKDF (reference sequence). This CDR3 is 13 amino acids long. Trimming removed 1 base at V and 0 bases at J, with 2 bases between. The whole variable domain, remainder taken from reference TRBV15 and TRBJ2-3, is DAMVIQNPRYQVTQFGKPVTLSCSQTLNHNVMYWYQQKSSQAPKLLFHYYDKDFNNEADTPDNFQSRRPNTSFCFLDIRSPGLGDTAMYLCATSRASTDTQYFGPGTRLTVL.

V usage is TRBV11-3 and J usage is TRBJ2-1; 7 nucleotides agree with TRBD2. The length of the CDR3 is 16 residues. Germline loops: CDR1 SGHNT, CDR2 YENEEA. With 1 base clipped from V and 4 bases from J, the junction kept 7 bases outside the gene matches. The CDR3 spells CASSLGAGVGYNEQFF. CDR3 sequence (DNA): TGTGCCAGCAGCTTAGGGGCGGGAGTAGGTTACAATGAGCAGTTCTTC.

The CDR3 protein is CASSLGGGHYGYTF. Here the CDR3 DNA reads TGTGCCAGCAGCTTGGGCGGTGGGCACTATGGCTACACCTTC. V and J are TRBV5-8 and TRBJ1-2; D uncertain. The V end lost 0 bases, the J end lost 3 bases, and 9 bases lay between the germline ends. CDR1 SGHTS and CDR2 YDEGEE come from the germline V gene. The CDR3 consists of 14 residues. Full variable domain (remainder filled in from reference TRBV5-8 and TRBJ1-2): EAGVTQSPTHLIKTRGQQATLRCSPISGHTSVYWYQQALGLGLQFLLWYDEGEERNRGNFPPRFSGRQFPNYSSELNVNALELEDSALYLCASSLGGGHYGYTFGSGTRLTVV.

This sequence joins TRBV6-6 and TRBJ1-2; TRBD1 might be the D (6 bases). The germline V gene encodes CDR1 MNHNY and CDR2 SVGAGI (reference sequence). This CDR3 comprises 14 residues. Trimming took off 2 bases at V and 3 bases at J, with 10 bases between the two ends. CDR3 DNA: TGTGCCAGCAGTTACCGGGGGGCCGACTATGGCTACACCTTC. Protein sequence: CASSYRGADYGYTF.

This clone was found a few times. The chain employs TRBV9 and TRBJ1-1; D is undetermined. The CDR3 runs to 14 residues. Germline V CDR1 and CDR2: SGDLS, YYNGEE. The ends were cut back, 4 bases at V and 4 bases at J, with 14 bases in the middle. The CDR3 loop is CASSPPGGSTEAFF. In nucleotides, the CDR3 is TGTGCCAGCAGCCCTCCAGGAGGGTCCACTGAAGCTTTCTTT. The full variable domain, in which reference TRBV9 and TRBJ1-1 provide the parts outside the CDR3, is DSGVTQTPKHLITATGQRVTLRCSPRSGDLSVYWYQQSLDQGLQFLIQYYNGEERAKGNILERFSAQQFPDLHSELNLSSLELGDSALYFCASSPPGGSTEAFFGQGTRLTVV.

This chain uses TRBV29-1 with TRBJ2-3; TRBD1 might be the D (6 bases). Germline V gene lookup returns CDR1 SQVTM and CDR2 ANQGSEA. The CDR3 runs to 13 residues. V shed 4 bases and J shed 1 base, with 9 bases lying between them. CDR3 sequence (DNA): TGCAGCGTTGGACAGGCTGGCACAGATACGCAGTATTTT. Amino acids: CSVGQAGTDTQYF.

The chain carries TRBV12-5 and TRBJ2-6; D possibly corresponds to TRBD1 (5 bases). The CDR3 contains 19 residues. Germline-derived CDR1 and CDR2 are LGHNT and FRNRAP. Trimming shortened V by 2 bases and J by 0 bases, and 17 bases separated the two germline ends. The DNA of the CDR3 is TGTGCTAGTGGTTTGCCCCGGACACCCCCTAACTCTGGGGCCAACGTCCTGACTTTC. Translation gives CASGLPRTPPNSGANVLTF.

The chain has TRBV3-1 (or the pseudogene TRBV3-2) and TRBJ1-4, with a possible D match to TRBD1 (6 bases). Trimming removed 4 bases from V and 10 bases from J, with 10 bases in between. Germline loops: CDR1 LGHDT, CDR2 YNNKEL (reference sequence). The CDR3 length is 12 residues. In DNA form, the CDR3 reads TGTGCCAGCAGCCCGACAGGAGGAAAACTGTTTTTT. Amino acid sequence: CASSPTGGKLFF.

The chain recombines TRBV28 with TRBJ2-2; D perhaps matches TRBD2 (7 bases). The V and J ends lost 4 bases and 3 bases respectively, with 18 bases between them. The CDR3 runs to 17 residues. Germline V lookup: CDR1 MDHEN, CDR2 SYDVKM. CDR3 DNA sequence: TGTGCCAGCAGTTCACCCCTGGGCGGGGGCTACACCGGGGAGCTGTTTTTT. Its protein product is CASSSPLGGGYTGELFF.

The chain links TRBV7-2 to TRBJ2-1, with 7 bases identical to TRBD2. V dropped 5 bases and J dropped 7; count of bases not matched to a gene: 14. Per germline, CDR1 SGHTA and CDR2 FQGNSA. The CDR3 runs to 16 residues. The CDR3: CASSQEGSGAWNEQFF. The DNA of the CDR3 is TGTGCCAGCAGCCAAGAGGGCAGCGGGGCATGGAATGAGCAGTTCTTC.

The genes are TRBV15 and TRBJ1-6; perhaps TRBD1 as D (5 bases). The CDR3 consists of 16 residues. CDR1 and CDR2 (germline): LNHNV, YYDKDF (reference sequence). With 1 base removed from V and 0 bases from J, the gap between germline ends came to 7 bases. CDR3 residues: CATSRGGSSYNSPLHF. In DNA, the CDR3 is TGTGCCACCAGCAGAGGGGGGAGCTCCTATAATTCACCCCTCCACTTT.

The rearrangement links TRBV9 to TRBJ2-7, with 7 positions matching TRBD1. Germline V gene lookup returns CDR1 SGDLS and CDR2 YYNGEE. With V trimmed by 3 bases and J by 1 base, 7 bases remained unmatched. CDR3 length: 15 amino acids. The DNA of the CDR3 is TGTGCCAGCAGCGAACGAGGGGGCCCGTCCTACGAGCAGTACTTC. Its translation: CASSERGGPSYEQYF.

The gene calls are TRBV30 and TRBJ2-1, with 9 bases lining up with TRBD2. V lost 6 bases and J lost 0; bases outside the gene matches: 12. Germline assignment: CDR1 GTSNPN and CDR2 SVGIG (reference sequence). The CDR3 spans 17 residues. The CDR3 loop reads CACGTSPFLSSYNEQFF. For the CDR3, the DNA is TGTGCCTGCGGGACTAGCCCATTTCTCAGCTCCTACAATGAGCAGTTCTTC.

The rearrangement links TRBV28 to TRBJ2-5; D uncertain. Deletions cut 6 bases from V and 8 bases from J, with 13 bases between. There are 12 residues in the CDR3. The germline V gene has CDR1 MDHEN and CDR2 SYDVKM. The CDR3 DNA sequence: TGTGCCAGCAGAGCTGATGAAGGAACCCAGTACTTC. It is translated as CASRADEGTQYF.

The rearrangement links TRBV11-3 to TRBJ2-2; D is unresolved. From germline, CDR1 is SGHNT and CDR2 YENEEA. This CDR3 has 15 residues. Trimming took off 0 bases at V and 0 bases at J, with 5 bases between the two ends. CDR3 in DNA: TGTGCCAGCAGCTTAGATCAGGCGAACACCGGGGAGCTGTTTTTT. It is translated as CASSLDQANTGELFF. The full variable domain, rest sourced from reference TRBV11-3 and TRBJ2-2, is EAGVVQSPRYKIIEKKQPVAFWCNPISGHNTLYWYLQNLGQGPELLIRYENEEAVDDSQLPKDRFSAERLKGVDSTLKIQPAELGDSAVYLCASSLDQANTGELFFGEGSRLTVL.

The genes are TRBV27 and TRBJ2-7; no reliable D call. The V gene lost 6 bases and the J gene lost 6 bases, with 18 bases spanning the gap. The CDR3 extends over 14 amino acids. From germline, CDR1 is MNHEY and CDR2 SMNVEV (reference sequence). CDR3 sequence reads: CASSPPGLPREQYF. The CDR3 nucleotides are TGTGCCAGCAGCCCCCCGGGTCTCCCGCGCGAGCAGTACTTC.

The chain joins TRBV5-4 to TRBJ2-3; 8 bases align to TRBD1. The CDR3 totals 16 residues. Per germline, CDR1 SGHNT and CDR2 YYREEE (reference sequence). The trim removed 6 bases at V and 0 bases at J, leaving 9 bases unmatched. CDR3: CASNPNRDRSTDTQYF. Written as DNA, the CDR3 is TGTGCCAGCAACCCCAACCGGGACAGGAGCACAGATACGCAGTATTTT.

This clone came up a few times. The V gene is TRBV28, the J gene TRBJ2-3, with a tentative D call TRBD2 (7 bases). Per germline, CDR1 MDHEN and CDR2 SYDVKM. The CDR3 contains 15 residues. The germline V and J ends were trimmed by 8 bases and 0 bases, with 15 bases remaining between them. The CDR3 reads CASHRGGGSTDTQYF. In nucleotides, the CDR3 is TGTGCCAGCCATCGAGGGGGGGGGAGCACAGATACGCAGTATTTT.

The chain joins TRBV6-1 to TRBJ1-2, with D maybe TRBD1 (6 bases). Trimming pared 0 bases from V and 10 bases from J, leaving 15 bases between. The germline gives CDR1 MNHNS, CDR2 SASEGT. The CDR3 runs to 14 residues. The CDR3 loop is CASSEALQDRHYTF. As DNA, the CDR3 is TGTGCCAGCAGTGAAGCGCTTCAGGACAGACACTACACCTTC.

V gene TRBV29-1 combines with J gene TRBJ2-1, with 9 bases that match TRBD1. The junction had 4 bases not matched to a gene; V was cut back by 6 bases and J by 7 bases. The germline gives CDR1 SQVTM, CDR2 ANQGSEA. This CDR3 has 12 amino acids. CDR3 sequence reads: CSVDRGWNEQFF. CDR3 sequence (DNA): TGCAGCGTAGACAGGGGGTGGAATGAGCAGTTCTTC.

This chain links TRBV6-5 with TRBJ2-7; 7 bases map to TRBD2. This CDR3 comprises 15 residues. Germline CDR1 and CDR2: MNHEY and SVGAGI. V gave up 6 bases and J gave up 2 bases; unmatched junction bases: 10. This CDR3 reads CASRGRLAGAYEQYF. The CDR3, as DNA: TGTGCCAGCAGGGGTCGTTTGGCGGGGGCCTACGAGCAGTACTTC.

This chain links TRBV5-6 with TRBJ1-1; the D gene is possibly TRBD1 (5 bases). Between the trimmed V and J ends, which lost 2 bases and 0 bases, there was a span of 14 bases. From germline, CDR1 is SGHDT and CDR2 YYEEEE. The CDR3 totals 16 residues. The CDR3 protein is CASSFLTAAMNTEAFF. CDR3 nucleotide sequence: TGTGCCAGCAGCTTTTTGACAGCAGCTATGAACACTGAAGCTTTCTTT. Based on the CDR3 plus reference TRBV5-6 and TRBJ1-1, the full variable domain is DAGVTQSPTHLIKTRGQQVTLRCSPKSGHDTVSWYQQALGQGPQFIFQYYEEEERQRGNFPDRFSGHQFPNYSSELNVNALLLGDSALYLCASSFLTAAMNTEAFFGQGTRLTVV.

The genes are TRBV6-2 or TRBV6-3 and TRBJ2-2, with a weak D call TRBD1 (5 bases). Germline V lookup: CDR1 MNHEY, CDR2 SVGEGT. The CDR3 extends over 15 amino acids. V lost 2 bases and J 4 bases, leaving 11 bases between the germline ends. This CDR3 is CASSYVDTRTGELFF. The CDR3 bases are TGTGCCAGCAGTTACGTGGACACCCGCACCGGGGAGCTGTTTTTT.

This sequence joins TRBV6-6 and TRBJ1-1; 10 bases are shared with TRBD1. The CDR3 totals 14 residues. V lost 10 bases to trimming and J lost 1 base; unmatched junction nucleotides: 6. The germline V gene has CDR1 MNHNY and CDR2 SVGAGI (reference sequence). The CDR3 loop is CAIRGDRGNTEAFF. The CDR3 DNA reads TGTGCCATTAGGGGGGACAGGGGGAACACTGAAGCTTTCTTT.

The chain is built from TRBV14 and TRBJ1-2; weak D call: TRBD1 (6 bases). The V and J ends lost 1 base and 7 bases respectively, with 13 bases between them. Germline values: CDR1 SGHDN, CDR2 FVKESK. The CDR3 consists of 14 residues. For the CDR3, the DNA is TGTGCCAGCAGCCAAGTCGCAGGGGAGGGTGGCTACACCTTC. Its protein is CASSQVAGEGGYTF. The full variable domain, in which reference TRBV14 and TRBJ1-2 provide the parts outside the CDR3, is EAGVTQFPSHSVIEKGQTVTLRCDPISGHDNLYWYRRVMGKEIKFLLHFVKESKQDESGMPNNRFLAERTGGTYSTLKVQPAELEDSGVYFCASSQVAGEGGYTFGSGTRLTVV.

This clone was found once. The chain links TRBV7-9 to TRBJ2-1, with 7 bases matching TRBD1. V shed 4 bases, J shed 5 bases, and the junction held 2 bases outside the gene matches. The CDR3 is 13 residues long. Germline V lookup: CDR1 SEHNR, CDR2 FQNEAQ (reference sequence). This chain's CDR3 is CASSSGQHNEQFF. CDR3 DNA: TGTGCCAGCAGCTCGGGACAGCACAATGAGCAGTTCTTC.